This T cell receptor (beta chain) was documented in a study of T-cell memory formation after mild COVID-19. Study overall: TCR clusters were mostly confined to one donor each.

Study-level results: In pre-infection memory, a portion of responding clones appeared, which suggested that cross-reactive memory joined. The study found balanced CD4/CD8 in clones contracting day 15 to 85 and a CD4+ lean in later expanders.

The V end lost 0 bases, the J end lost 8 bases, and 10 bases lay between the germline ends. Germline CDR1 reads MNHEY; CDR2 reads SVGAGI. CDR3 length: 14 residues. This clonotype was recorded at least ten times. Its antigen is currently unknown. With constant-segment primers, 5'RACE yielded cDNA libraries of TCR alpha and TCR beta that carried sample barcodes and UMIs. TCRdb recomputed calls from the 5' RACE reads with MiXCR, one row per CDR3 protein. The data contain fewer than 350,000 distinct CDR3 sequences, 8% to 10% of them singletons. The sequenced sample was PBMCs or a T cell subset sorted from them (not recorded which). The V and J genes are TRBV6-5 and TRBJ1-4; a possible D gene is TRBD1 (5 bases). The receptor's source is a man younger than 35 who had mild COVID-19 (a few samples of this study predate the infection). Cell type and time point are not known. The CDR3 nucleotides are TGTGCCAGCAGTTACTCACAGGTCAGGGAAAAACTGTTTTTT. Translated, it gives CASSYSQVREKLFF.